Listed here are 21 T cell receptor beta chains from one sample, sequenced in a study of cytomegalovirus exposure and HLA in healthy donors. PCR was performed using 60 Vbeta and 13 Jbeta primers. TCRdb keeps only in-frame clones here, not all; method: immunoSEQ multiplex PCR. Of about 200,000 clones in the sample, around nine tenths were seen once. The sample comprised PBMCs. These TCRs come from a woman aged 25 to 39 in good health and CMV-seronegative.

The DNA of the CDR3 is TGTGCCTGGGGGACAGGGTTGGACACCGGGGAGCTGTTTTTT. Its translation is CAWGTGLDTGELFF. The chain combines TRBV30 with TRBJ2-2, with 9 positions matching TRBD1. The CDR3 runs 14 residues. The germline gives CDR1 GTSNPN, CDR2 SVGIG (reference sequence). Losses at the gene ends were 5 bases for V and 3 bases for J; bases not matched to a gene: 4.

The genes are TRBV6-1 and TRBJ2-1, with a tentative D call TRBD1 (7 bases). The germline V gene encodes CDR1 MNHNS and CDR2 SASEGT. V lost 7 bases to trimming and J lost 7 bases, with 20 bases between them. The CDR3 totals 15 residues. The CDR3 sequence is CASTSYRGGGNEQFF. CDR3 coding DNA: TGTGCCAGCACGTCGTACAGGGGAGGTGGGAATGAGCAGTTCTTC.

This chain uses TRBV28 with TRBJ2-1; 9 bases align to TRBD2. V shed 2 bases, J shed 7 bases, and the junction held 3 bases outside the gene matches. The CDR3 spans 14 residues. CDR1 is MDHEN and CDR2 is SYDVKM in the germline V gene. CDR3 residues: CASSLLAGSNEQFF. In DNA form, the CDR3 reads TGTGCCAGCAGTTTACTAGCGGGAAGTAATGAGCAGTTCTTC.

The chain links TRBV10-3 to TRBJ2-3, with 8 nucleotides matching TRBD1. The CDR3 is made up of 16 amino acids. J was trimmed by 3 bases and V by 2 bases; bases with no gene match: 7. Germline CDR1 is ENHRY and CDR2 is SYGVKD. CDR3 nucleotides: TGTGCCATCAGTGAGATCAGAGACAGGGGTACAGATACGCAGTATTTT. Amino acid sequence: CAISEIRDRGTDTQYF.

The chain employs TRBV7-9 and TRBJ2-2, with 9 positions matching TRBD1. The junction had 10 bases not matched to a gene; V was cut back by 3 bases and J by 5 bases. Germline V lookup: CDR1 SEHNR, CDR2 FQNEAQ (reference sequence). The CDR3 is 17 amino acids. This chain's CDR3 is CASSFRLTGGKTGELFF. The CDR3, as DNA: TGTGCCAGCAGCTTTCGACTTACAGGGGGCAAAACCGGGGAGCTGTTTTTT.

V and J are TRBV27 and TRBJ2-7, with 7 bases identical to TRBD1. The germline gives CDR1 MNHEY, CDR2 SMNVEV (reference sequence). J gave up 1 base and V 7 bases, and 7 bases lay outside the gene matches. CDR3 length: 14 amino acids. In nucleotides, the CDR3 is TGTGCCAGCAAACTACGGGGACAGTCCTACGAGCAGTACTTC. Translation gives CASKLRGQSYEQYF.

The CDR3 DNA sequence: TGTGCCAGCACACGACAGGGGTGGGAGCAGTACTTC. Translation gives CASTRQGWEQYF. The chain uses TRBV28 and TRBJ2-7; 8 positions agree with TRBD1. CDR1 and CDR2 (germline): MDHEN, SYDVKM. This CDR3 comprises 12 residues. V shed 7 bases and J 7 bases; nucleotides not matched to a gene: 6.

The chain recombines TRBV5-1 with TRBJ2-2, with 7 bases identical to TRBD2. The CDR3 has 16 amino acids. The trim removed 5 bases at V and 4 bases at J, leaving 11 bases unmatched. Per the germline V gene, CDR1 is SGHRS and CDR2 is YFSETQ. The CDR3: CASSSGGGALTGELFF. The CDR3 nucleotides are TGCGCCAGCAGTTCGGGAGGAGGAGCTCTCACCGGGGAGCTGTTTTTT.

The chain carries TRBV5-1 and TRBJ1-2, with D maybe TRBD1 (5 bases). This CDR3 has 13 amino acids. From germline, CDR1 is SGHRS and CDR2 YFSETQ. Trimming stripped 4 bases from V and 8 bases from J, with 15 bases between. CDR3 nucleotide sequence: TGCGCCAGCAGCCTTTCCCCGGGGGGAGGCTACACCTTC. Translated: CASSLSPGGGYTF.

The rearrangement joins TRBV28 to TRBJ1-4; maybe TRBD1 (6 bases). Trimming took 4 bases from V and 8 from J, leaving 14 bases between them. The CDR3 consists of 14 residues. Germline CDR1 is MDHEN and CDR2 is SYDVKM. In DNA form, the CDR3 reads TGTGCCAGCAGTTCCCCACCAGGGACAGAAAAACTGTTTTTT. Its protein product is CASSSPPGTEKLFF.

The chain carries TRBV5-1 and TRBJ2-2; 8 positions match TRBD2. This CDR3 is 17 amino acids long. Germline trimming cut 1 base from V and 4 bases from J; bases unmatched to any gene: 9. Germline V gene data show CDR1 as SGHRS and CDR2 as YFSETQ. CDR3 region: CASSLRREGHGTGELFF. CDR3 nucleotides: TGCGCCAGCAGCTTGAGACGGGAGGGCCATGGCACCGGGGAGCTGTTTTTT.

The CDR3 nucleotides read TGTGCCAGCAGCCCGGGACTAGCGGGGGCTCAAGAGACCCAGTACTTC. Its translation is CASSPGLAGAQETQYF. The V and J genes are TRBV11-2 and TRBJ2-5; TRBD2 aligns across 14 bases. With V trimmed by 5 bases and J by 2 bases, 4 bases remained unmatched. CDR1 and CDR2 from the germline V gene are SGHAT and FQNNGV. The CDR3 has 16 residues.

J is TRBJ1-4 and V is TRBV4-1; 11 nucleotides agree with TRBD1. V lost 3 bases to trimming and J lost 7 bases; unmatched junction nucleotides: 4. The CDR3 runs 15 residues. CDR1 is MGHRA and CDR2 is YSYEKL in the germline V gene. CDR3 in amino acids: CASSQGTGGSEKLFF. The CDR3 DNA sequence: TGCGCCAGCAGCCAGGGGACAGGGGGATCTGAAAAACTGTTTTTT.

The chain couples TRBV30 to TRBJ2-7; the match to TRBD1 covers 8 bases. CDR3 size: 12 residues. V was pared by 6 bases and J by 5 bases, with 6 bases of the junction left unmatched. The V gene's germline CDR1 is GTSNPN and CDR2 SVGIG (reference sequence). DNA of the CDR3: TGTGCCTGCCCCGGACAGGGAGACGAGCAGTACTTC. It yields the protein CACPGQGDEQYF.

The chain couples TRBV9 to TRBJ2-5, with 9 bases lining up with TRBD2. CDR3 length: 16 amino acids. CDR1 is SGDLS, CDR2 YYNGEE, per germline. V shed 0 bases and J 2 bases; nucleotides not matched to a gene: 5. The CDR3 nucleotides read TGTGCCAGCAGCGTAGACGCGGGAGGGTTACAAGAGACCCAGTACTTC. Translating it yields CASSVDAGGLQETQYF.

The rearrangement links TRBV25-1 to TRBJ2-1, with TRBD1 as a possible D gene (6 bases). The ends were cut back, 0 bases at V and 4 bases at J, with 10 bases in the middle. Germline V CDR1 and CDR2: MGHDK, SYGVNS. This CDR3 region has 15 residues. The CDR3 sequence: CASSEYRGQYNEQFF. CDR3 sequence (DNA): TGTGCCAGCAGTGAATATAGAGGACAGTACAATGAGCAGTTCTTC.

The CDR3 DNA reads as TGTGCCAGCGAGACAGCGAACACCGGGGAGCTGTTTTTT. Translated: CASETANTGELFF. The rearrangement joins TRBV28 to TRBJ2-2; D may be TRBD1 (5 bases). The ends were cut back, 8 bases at V and 0 bases at J, with 7 bases in the middle. The CDR3 covers 13 residues. Germline loops: CDR1 MDHEN, CDR2 SYDVKM.

Regarding this clone: At the DNA level, this CDR3 is encoded by other sequences in the same sample as well. CDR3 protein: CASSLAGAGANVLTF. The CDR3 bases are TGTGCCAGCAGCTTGGCCGGAGCTGGGGCCAACGTCCTGACTTTC. V gene TRBV5-4 combines with J gene TRBJ2-6; no definite D call. CDR3 length: 15 amino acids. Germline V lookup: CDR1 SGHNT, CDR2 YYREEE (reference sequence). The V end lost 0 bases, the J end lost 2 bases, and 6 bases lay between the germline ends. Full variable domain (remainder filled in from reference TRBV5-4 and TRBJ2-6): ETGVTQSPTHLIKTRGQQVTLRCSSQSGHNTVSWYQQALGQGPQFIFQYYREEENGRGNFPPRFSGLQFPNYSSELNVNALELDDSALYLCASSLAGAGANVLTFGAGSRLTVL.

The chain recombines TRBV6-5 with TRBJ1-1; D uncertain. The CDR3 runs to 14 residues. Trimming took 7 bases from V and 5 from J, leaving 17 bases between them. Germline values: CDR1 MNHEY, CDR2 SVGAGI. The CDR3 nucleotides are TGTGCCAGCACCGGACCCTCGGGAGGGACTGAAGCTTTCTTT. This translates into CASTGPSGGTEAFF.

This sequence joins TRBV6-5 and TRBJ2-5; D is possibly TRBD2 (6 bases). CDR1 is MNHEY, CDR2 SVGAGI, per germline. The CDR3 is 14 residues long. The V and J ends lost 0 bases and 5 bases respectively, with 10 bases between them. In nucleotides, the CDR3 is TGTGCCAGCAGTTACTCCCCAGGGAGGGAGACCCAGTACTTC. It specifies CASSYSPGRETQYF.

The chain recombines TRBV2 with TRBJ1-2, with D possibly matching TRBD1 (6 bases). CDR3 size: 14 residues. Germline assignment: CDR1 SNHLY and CDR2 FYNNEI. This CDR3 reads CACWGGQTNYGYTF. The CDR3 coding sequence is TGTGCTTGCTGGGGCGGACAGACTAACTATGGCTACACCTTC.